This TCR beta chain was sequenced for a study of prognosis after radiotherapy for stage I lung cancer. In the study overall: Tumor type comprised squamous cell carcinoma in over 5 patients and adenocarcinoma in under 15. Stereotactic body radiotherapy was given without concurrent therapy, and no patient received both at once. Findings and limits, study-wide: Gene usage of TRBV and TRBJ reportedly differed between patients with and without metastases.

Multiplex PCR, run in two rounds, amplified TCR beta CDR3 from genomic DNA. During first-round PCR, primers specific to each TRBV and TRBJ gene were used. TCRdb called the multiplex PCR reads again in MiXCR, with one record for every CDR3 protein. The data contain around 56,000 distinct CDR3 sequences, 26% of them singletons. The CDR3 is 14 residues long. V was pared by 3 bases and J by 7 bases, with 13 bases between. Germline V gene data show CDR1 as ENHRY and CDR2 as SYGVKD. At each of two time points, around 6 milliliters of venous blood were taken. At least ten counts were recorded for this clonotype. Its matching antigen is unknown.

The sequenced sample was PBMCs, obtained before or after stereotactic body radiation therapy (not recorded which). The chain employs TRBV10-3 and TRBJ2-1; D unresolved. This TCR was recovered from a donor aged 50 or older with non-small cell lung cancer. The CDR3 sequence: CAISESSGLNEQFF. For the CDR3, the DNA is TGTGCCATCAGTGAATCGTCGGGTCTTAATGAGCAGTTCTTC.